These T cell receptor delta chains were read from a single sample in a study of delta chains in infants with herpesvirus infections. TCRdb re-analyzed the RT-PCR reads via CATT. Among hundreds of delta-chain clones listed, around 2.5% were seen once. Sequencing was performed on peripheral blood, taken at time point 3 of longitudinal follow-up. The origin of the receptors is a human donor who was a Ugandan infant, either HIV-exposed or HIV-unexposed (not recorded which). CDR3s include the opening cysteine and the closing phenylalanine or tryptophan. D genes are given only for firm matches. Where a row states a size, it is once, few, many or the class of an expanded clone; other rows omit it.

V gene	J gene	clone size	D gene	CDR3 protein	CDR3 DNA
TRDV1	TRDJ1	medium-sized	TRDD3	CALGELRYWGSPECQYTDKLIF	TGTGCTCTTGGGGAACTTAGGTACTGGGGGAGTCCTGAGTGTCAGTACACCGATAAACTCATCTTT
TRDV1	TRDJ1	large	NA	CALGERSKYTDKLIF	TGTGCTCTTGGGGAACGGTCCAAGTACACCGATAAACTCATCTTT
TRDV3	TRDJ1	large	NA	CASAHTTFPHPLGSELIF	TGTGCCTCTGCCCACACAACCTTCCCGCACCCGCTGGGTAGCGAACTCATCTTT
TRDV2	TRDJ1	large	NA	CACGGGTPTDKLIF	TGTGCCTGTGGCGGGGGGACCCCGACCGATAAACTCATCTTT
TRDV2	TRDJ3	large	TRDD3	CACDTVGGYSWDTRQMFF	TGTGCCTGTGACACCGTTGGGGGATACTCCTGGGACACCCGACAGATGTTTTTC
TRDV1	TRDJ1	NA	NA	CALEELFGGANDKLIF	TGTGCTCTTGAGGAACTTTTCGGGGGGGCGAACGATAAACTCATCTTT
TRDV1	TRDJ1	large	TRDD3	CALGVLWGTYTDKLIF	TGTGCTCTTGGGGTGTTGTGGGGGACCTACACCGATAAACTCATCTTT
TRDV1	TRDJ1	large	NA	CALGAPLPTVGDKRCADKLIF	TGTGCTCTTGGGGCCCCTCTTCCTACGGTGGGGGATAAAAGATGCGCCGATAAACTCATCTTT
TRDV1	TRDJ4	large	TRDD3	CALGTAQKGGIRTGFRPLIF	TGTGCTCTTGGGACTGCCCAAAAAGGGGGGATACGTACAGGATTTCGGCCCCTGATCTTT
TRDV1	TRDJ1	NA	TRDD3	CALGESPTLPYWGIPYTDKLIF	TGTGCTCTTGGGGAGTCTCCTACACTCCCCTACTGGGGGATACCGTACACCGATAAACTCATCTTT
TRDV3	TRDJ1	few	TRDD2	CASGLPTMRGTDKLIF	TGTGCCTCAGGCCTTCCTACGATGCGGGGCACCGATAAACTCATCTTT
TRDV2	TRDJ1	large	TRDD3	CACDHITGGYAYTDKLIF	TGTGCCTGTGACCACATTACTGGGGGATACGCGTACACCGATAAACTCATCTTT
TRAV14/DV4	TRDJ1	large	NA	CAMRETPSGNTDKLIF	TGTGCAATGAGAGAGACTCCCTCGGGGAACACCGATAAACTCATCTTT
TRDV1	TRDJ1	large	NA	CALGAPIRRPSIKTDKLIF	TGTGCTCTTGGGGCCCCCATAAGGCGGCCTTCCATAAAGACCGATAAACTCATCTTT
TRDV2	TRDJ3	medium-sized	TRDD3	CACDTPLYWGIRTSSWDTRQMFF	TGTGCCTGTGACACGCCCCTGTACTGGGGGATAAGAACTAGCTCCTGGGACACCCGACAGATGTTTTTC
TRDV1	TRDJ1	large	TRDD3	CALGQKSFKHSRQVLGGQYTDKLIF	TGTGCTCTTGGCCAAAAGTCGTTCAAACACTCACGTCAGGTACTGGGGGGACAGTACACCGATAAACTCATCTTT